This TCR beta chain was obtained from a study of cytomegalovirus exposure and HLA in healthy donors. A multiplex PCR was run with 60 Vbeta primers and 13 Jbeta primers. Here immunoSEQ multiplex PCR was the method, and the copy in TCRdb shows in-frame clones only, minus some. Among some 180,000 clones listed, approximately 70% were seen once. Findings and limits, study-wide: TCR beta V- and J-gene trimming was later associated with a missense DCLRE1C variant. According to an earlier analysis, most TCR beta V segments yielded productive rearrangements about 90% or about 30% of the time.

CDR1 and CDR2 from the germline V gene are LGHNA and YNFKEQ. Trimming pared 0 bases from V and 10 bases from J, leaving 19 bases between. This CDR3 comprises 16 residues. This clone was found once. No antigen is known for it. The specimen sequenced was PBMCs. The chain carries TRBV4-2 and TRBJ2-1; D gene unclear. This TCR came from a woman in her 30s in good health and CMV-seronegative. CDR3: CASSQDRLRSSLEQFF. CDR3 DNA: TGTGCCAGCAGCCAAGATAGGTTGCGGAGCTCTCTAGAGCAGTTCTTC.